This T cell receptor (beta chain) was sequenced for a study of cytomegalovirus exposure and HLA in healthy donors. Study-wide results and caveats: Sequencing artifact likely explains a cluster of highly shared sequence variants.

Comments on this clone: As yet, its antigen is unknown.

With 60 Vbeta and 13 Jbeta primers, the PCR was carried out. Assay used: immunoSEQ multiplex PCR; TCRdb lists only in-frame clones, some missing. Of 96,000 or so clones listed, around 79% are singletons. From germline, CDR1 is SGHTA and CDR2 FQGNSA. This CDR3 comprises 16 residues. V trimming: 2 bases; J trimming: 7 bases; junction bases outside the gene matches: 10. The source material was PBMCs. This receptor was identified in a woman in her 70s in good health and CMV-seropositive. The chain uses TRBV7-2 and TRBJ2-1, with 8 positions matching TRBD2. The CDR3 DNA sequence: TGTGCCAGCAGCTTAACAGCGGGGGCCGGATTAAATGAGCAGTTCTTC. This gives the protein CASSLTAGAGLNEQFF.